This TCR beta chain was sequenced in a study of cytomegalovirus exposure and HLA in healthy donors. 60 Vbeta and 13 Jbeta primers were used in PCR. Assay used: immunoSEQ multiplex PCR; TCRdb lists only in-frame clones, some missing. The sample has 250,000 to 350,000 clones, roughly 88% seen once. V lost 3 bases and J 8 bases, leaving 14 bases between the germline ends. Germline V gene sequence: CDR1 KGHSH, CDR2 LQKENI. CDR3 length: 14 residues. This chain connects TRBV18 to TRBJ2-4; possible D gene TRBD2, 5 bases. Sequencing was performed on PBMCs. The clonotype comes from a man aged 35 to 55 in good health and CMV-seropositive. CDR3 protein: CASSPSLVGDIQYF. As DNA, the CDR3 is TGTGCCAGCTCACCCTCACTTGTCGGGGACATTCAGTACTTC.